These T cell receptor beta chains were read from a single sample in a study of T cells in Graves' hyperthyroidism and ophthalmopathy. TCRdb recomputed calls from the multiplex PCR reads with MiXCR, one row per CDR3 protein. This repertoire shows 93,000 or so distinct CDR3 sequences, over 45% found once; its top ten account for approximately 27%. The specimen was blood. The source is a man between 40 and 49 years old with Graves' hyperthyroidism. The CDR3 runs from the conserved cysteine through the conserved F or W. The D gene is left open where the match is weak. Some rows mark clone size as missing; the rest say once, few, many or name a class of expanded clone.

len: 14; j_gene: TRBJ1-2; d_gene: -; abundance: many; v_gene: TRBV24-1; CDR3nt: TGTGCCACCAGTGATTTAGACAGTAACTATGGCTACACCTTC; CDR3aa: CATSDLDSNYGYTF
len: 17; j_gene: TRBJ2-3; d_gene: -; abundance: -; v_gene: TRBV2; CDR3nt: TGTGCCAGCAGTGAGACCCCAAGGGCGTGGAGTCGGGATACGCAGTATTTT; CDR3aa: CASSETPRAWSRDTQYF
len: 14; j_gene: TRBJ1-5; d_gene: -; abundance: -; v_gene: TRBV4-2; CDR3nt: TGTGCCAGCAGCCAAGTTTCGGTTAATCAGCCCCAGCATTTT; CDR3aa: CASSQVSVNQPQHF
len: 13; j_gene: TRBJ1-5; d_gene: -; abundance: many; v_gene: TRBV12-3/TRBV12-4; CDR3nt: TGTGCCAGCAGTTTACGGAACAATCAGCCCCAGCATTTT; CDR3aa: CASSLRNNQPQHF
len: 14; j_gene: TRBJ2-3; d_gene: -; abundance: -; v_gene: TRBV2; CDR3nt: TGTGCCAGCAGTGAGTCTTCTGGGGCAGATACGCAGTATTTT; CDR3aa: CASSESSGADTQYF
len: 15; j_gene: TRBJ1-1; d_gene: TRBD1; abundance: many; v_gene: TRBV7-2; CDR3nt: TGTGCCAGCAGCGCCTCTCCAGGGGGAAGGGCTGAAGCTTTCTTT; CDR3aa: CASSASPGGRAEAFF
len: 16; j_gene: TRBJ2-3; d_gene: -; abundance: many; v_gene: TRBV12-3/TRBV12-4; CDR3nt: TGTGCCAGCAGCCGAGGTTTTGGCCGACCCACAGATACGCAGTATTTT; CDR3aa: CASSRGFGRPTDTQYF
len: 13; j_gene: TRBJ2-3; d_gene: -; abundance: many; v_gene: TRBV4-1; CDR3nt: TGCGCCAGCAGCCAAGGGGAGGCAGATACGCAGTATTTT; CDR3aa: CASSQGEADTQYF
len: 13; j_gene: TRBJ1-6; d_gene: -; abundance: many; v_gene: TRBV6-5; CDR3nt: TGTGCCAGCAGTACCAAGACAGATTCACCCCTCCACTTT; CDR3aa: CASSTKTDSPLHF
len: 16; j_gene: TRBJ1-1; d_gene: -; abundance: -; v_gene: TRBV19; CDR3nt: TGTGCCAGCTCACCGACGGGAGGGGGGGCGAACACTGAAGCTTTCTTT; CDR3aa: CASSPTGGGANTEAFF
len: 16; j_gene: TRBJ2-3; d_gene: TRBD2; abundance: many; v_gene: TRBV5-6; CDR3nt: TGTGCCAGCAGCTTGGAATTAGCGGGGGGCACAGATACGCAGTATTTT; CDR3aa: CASSLELAGGTDTQYF
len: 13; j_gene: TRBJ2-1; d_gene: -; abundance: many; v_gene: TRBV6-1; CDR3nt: TGTGCCAGCATCAGTAGCGGCTACAATGAGCAGTTCTTC; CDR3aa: CASISSGYNEQFF
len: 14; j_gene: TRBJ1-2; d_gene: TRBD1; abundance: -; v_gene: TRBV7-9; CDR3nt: TGTGCCAGCAGCCCGGGACAGCATAACTATGGCTACACCTTC; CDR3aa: CASSPGQHNYGYTF
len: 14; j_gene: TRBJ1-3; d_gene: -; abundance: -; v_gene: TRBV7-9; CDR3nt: TGTGCCAGCAGGTTAGCGGATTTTGGATACACCATATATTTT; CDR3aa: CASRLADFGYTIYF
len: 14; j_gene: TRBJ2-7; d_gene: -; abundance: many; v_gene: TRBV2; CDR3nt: TGTGCCAGCAGTGAAGATAGCGGCCCCTACGAGCAGTACTTC; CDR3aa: CASSEDSGPYEQYF
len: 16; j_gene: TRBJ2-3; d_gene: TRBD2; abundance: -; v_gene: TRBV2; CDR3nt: TGTGCCGGCAGTGGGCTAGCGGGAGAAGGCACAGATACGCAGTATTTT; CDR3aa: CAGSGLAGEGTDTQYF
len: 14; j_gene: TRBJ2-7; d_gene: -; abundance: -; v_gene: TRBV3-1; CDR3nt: TGTGCCAGCAGCCAAGAAATAAGCGGGTACGAGCAGTACTTC; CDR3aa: CASSQEISGYEQYF
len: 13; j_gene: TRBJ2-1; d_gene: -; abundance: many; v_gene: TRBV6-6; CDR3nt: TGTGCCAGCAGTTACTGGGCTGACAATGAGCAGTTCTTC; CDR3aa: CASSYWADNEQFF
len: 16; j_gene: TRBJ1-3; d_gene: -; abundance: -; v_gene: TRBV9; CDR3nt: TGTGCCAGCAGCGTGGGAGCGGATTACTCCGGAAACACCATATATTTT; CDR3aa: CASSVGADYSGNTIYF
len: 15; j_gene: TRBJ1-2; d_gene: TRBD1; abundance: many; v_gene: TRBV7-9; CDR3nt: TGTGCCAGCAGCTTACGTGGACAGGGGAACTATGGCTACACCTTC; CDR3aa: CASSLRGQGNYGYTF
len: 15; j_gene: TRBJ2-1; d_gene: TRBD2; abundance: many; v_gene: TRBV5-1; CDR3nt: TGCGCCAGCAGCTTGAACCCCCTAGCGGGGGTTGAGCAGTTCTTC; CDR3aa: CASSLNPLAGVEQFF
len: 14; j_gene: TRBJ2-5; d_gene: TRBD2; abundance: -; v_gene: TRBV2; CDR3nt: TGTGCCAGCCGAGAGGGGACTAGCGGGATACCCCAGCACTTC; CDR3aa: CASREGTSGIPQHF
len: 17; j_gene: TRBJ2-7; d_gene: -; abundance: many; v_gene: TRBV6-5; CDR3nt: TGTGCCAGCAGTTACTCCTTTACAGGGAGGGGCTCCTACGAGCAGTACTTC; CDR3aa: CASSYSFTGRGSYEQYF
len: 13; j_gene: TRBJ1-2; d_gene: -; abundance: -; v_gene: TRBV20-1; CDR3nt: TGCAGTGCTAGGGCAGCACCTAACTATGGCTACGCCTTC; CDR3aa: CSARAAPNYGYAF
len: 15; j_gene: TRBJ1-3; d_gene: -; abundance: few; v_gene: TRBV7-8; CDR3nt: TGTGCCAGCAGCTTGGGGCCAGGGTCTGGAAACACCATATATTTT; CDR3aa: CASSLGPGSGNTIYF
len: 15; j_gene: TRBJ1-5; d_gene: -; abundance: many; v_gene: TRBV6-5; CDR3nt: TGTGCCAGCAGATTAGATTTTACAAGCAATCAGCCCCAGCATTTT; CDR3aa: CASRLDFTSNQPQHF
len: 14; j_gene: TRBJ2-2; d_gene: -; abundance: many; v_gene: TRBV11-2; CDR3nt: TGTGCCAGCACCTCCAGTTGGGGAAACGGGGAGCTGTTTTTT; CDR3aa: CASTSSWGNGELFF
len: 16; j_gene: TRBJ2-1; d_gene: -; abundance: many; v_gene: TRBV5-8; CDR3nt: TGTGCCAGCAGCTTGGTCCCGACCGGGCTTCTGCATGAGCAGTTCTTC; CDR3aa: CASSLVPTGLLHEQFF
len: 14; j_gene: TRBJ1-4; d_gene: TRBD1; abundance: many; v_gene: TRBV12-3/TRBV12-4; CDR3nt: TGTGCCAGCAGTTCCGGGACAGAAAATGAAAAACTGTTTTTT; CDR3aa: CASSSGTENEKLFF
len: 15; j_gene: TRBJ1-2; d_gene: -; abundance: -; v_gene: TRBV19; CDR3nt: TGTGCCTCATCAGAAGGACCGACCATTTACTATGGCTACACCTTC; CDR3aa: CASSEGPTIYYGYTF
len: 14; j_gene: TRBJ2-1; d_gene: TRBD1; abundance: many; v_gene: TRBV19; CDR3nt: TGTGCCAGTAGTTCCACAGGGGGCTACAATGAGCAGTTCTTC; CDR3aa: CASSSTGGYNEQFF
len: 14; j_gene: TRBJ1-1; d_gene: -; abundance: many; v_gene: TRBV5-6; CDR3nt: TGTGCCAGCAGCTTGGAGGGGTTCAACACTGAAGCTTTCTTT; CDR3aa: CASSLEGFNTEAFF
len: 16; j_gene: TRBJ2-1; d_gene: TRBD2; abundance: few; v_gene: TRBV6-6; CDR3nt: TGTGCCAGCAGCCCAAACCTAGCGGGATTTTACAATGAGCAGTTCTTC; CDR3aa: CASSPNLAGFYNEQFF
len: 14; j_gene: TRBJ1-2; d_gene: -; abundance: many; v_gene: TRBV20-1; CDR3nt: TGCAGTGCTAGAAAGGTCGGGGGAAGTAGGGGCTACACCTTC; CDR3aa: CSARKVGGSRGYTF
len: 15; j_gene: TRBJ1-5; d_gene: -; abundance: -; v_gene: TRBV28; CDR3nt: TGTGCCAGCAGACTCCGGGACCGAAGGTGGCAGCCCCAGCATTTT; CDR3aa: CASRLRDRRWQPQHF
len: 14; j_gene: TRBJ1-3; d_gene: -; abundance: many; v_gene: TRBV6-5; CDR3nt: TGTGCCAGCAGTTATCAGGGTTTGGGAAACACCATATATTTT; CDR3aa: CASSYQGLGNTIYF
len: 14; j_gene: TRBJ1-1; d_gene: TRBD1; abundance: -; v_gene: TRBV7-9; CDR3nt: TGTGCCAGCAGCTGCGGGACAGGGAGCACTAAAGCTTTCTTT; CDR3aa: CASSCGTGSTKAFF
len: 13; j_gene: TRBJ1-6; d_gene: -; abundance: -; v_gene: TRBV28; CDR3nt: TGTGCCAGCATCTCAGGACGCACCAGTAGTCTCCACTTT; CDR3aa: CASISGRTSSLHF
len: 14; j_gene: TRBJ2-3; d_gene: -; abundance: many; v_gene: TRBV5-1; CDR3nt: TGCGCCTCTAACACGGTAGCGGAGGGAGATACGCAGTATTTT; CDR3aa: CASNTVAEGDTQYF
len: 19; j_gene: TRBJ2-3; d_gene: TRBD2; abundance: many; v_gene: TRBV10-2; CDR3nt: TGCGCCAGCAGAAGGCAGGGTGGGACTAGCGGGAGAGGCACAGATACGCAGTATTTT; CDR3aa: CASRRQGGTSGRGTDTQYF
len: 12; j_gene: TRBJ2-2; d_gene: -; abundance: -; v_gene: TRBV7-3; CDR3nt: TGTGCCAGCAGCTTAAAGGCCGGGGAGCTGTTTTTT; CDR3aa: CASSLKAGELFF
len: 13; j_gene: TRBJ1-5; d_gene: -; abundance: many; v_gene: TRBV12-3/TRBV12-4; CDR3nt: TGTGCCAGCAGTTTGTTGGGGGCCCAGCCCCAGCATTTT; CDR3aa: CASSLLGAQPQHF
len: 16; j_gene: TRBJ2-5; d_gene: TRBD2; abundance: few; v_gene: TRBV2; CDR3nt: TGTGCCAGCAGGACGTTGACTAGCGGGGGGGCGGAAACCCAGCACTTC; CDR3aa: CASRTLTSGGAETQHF
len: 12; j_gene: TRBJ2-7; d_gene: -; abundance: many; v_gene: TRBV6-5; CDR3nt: TGTGCCAGCACCTCCCAGGGGTACGAGCAGTACTTC; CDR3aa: CASTSQGYEQYF
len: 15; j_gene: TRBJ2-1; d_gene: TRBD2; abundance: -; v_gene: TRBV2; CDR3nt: TGTGCCAGCAGTGGCTTGGCTAGCGGGAGTCATGAGCAGTTCTTC; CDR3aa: CASSGLASGSHEQFF
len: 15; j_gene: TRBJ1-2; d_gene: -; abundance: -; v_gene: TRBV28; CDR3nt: TGTGCCAGCAGTTTATCAGGGGATTGGAATAAGGGCTACACCTTC; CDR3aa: CASSLSGDWNKGYTF
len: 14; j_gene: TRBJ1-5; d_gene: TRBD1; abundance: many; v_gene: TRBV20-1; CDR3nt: TGCAGTGCTATAAGACAGGGGGCTATTCAGCCCCAGCATTTT; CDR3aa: CSAIRQGAIQPQHF
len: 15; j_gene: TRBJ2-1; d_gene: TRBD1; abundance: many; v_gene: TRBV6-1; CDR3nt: TGTGCCAGCAGCTTGGACAGGTTGACTTACAATGAGCAGTTCTTC; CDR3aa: CASSLDRLTYNEQFF
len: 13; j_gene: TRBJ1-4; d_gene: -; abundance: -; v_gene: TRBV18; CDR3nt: TGTGCCAGCTCACCACAGTCTAATGAAAAACTGTTTTTT; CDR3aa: CASSPQSNEKLFF
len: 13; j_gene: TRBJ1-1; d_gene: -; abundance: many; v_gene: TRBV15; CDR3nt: TGTGCCACCAGCAGAGATCGGAGCTCTGAAGCTTTCTTT; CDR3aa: CATSRDRSSEAFF
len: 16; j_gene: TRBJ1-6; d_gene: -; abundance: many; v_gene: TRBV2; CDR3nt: TGTGCCAGCAGTGAAAGGTACAGGGAAAATAATTCACCCCTCCACTTT; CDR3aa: CASSERYRENNSPLHF
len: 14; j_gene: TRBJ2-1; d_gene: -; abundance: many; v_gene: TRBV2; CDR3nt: TGTGCCAGCAGTTCAGGCGTCTCCTACAATGAGCAGTTCTTC; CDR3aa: CASSSGVSYNEQFF
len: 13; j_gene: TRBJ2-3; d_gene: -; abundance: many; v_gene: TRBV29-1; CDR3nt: TGCAGCGGGGACACCTTTAGCACAGATACGCAGTATTTT; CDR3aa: CSGDTFSTDTQYF